This TCR beta chain was identified during a study of cytomegalovirus exposure and HLA in healthy donors. Turning to this clone: The antigen is not known.

Assay used: immunoSEQ multiplex PCR; TCRdb lists only in-frame clones, some missing. The sample includes over 120,000 clones, just under 90% of them seen just once. Broader study findings: Among TCR sequences, most were rare, though some public TCRs appeared in many donors.

The V and J ends lost 4 bases and 6 bases, in that order; junction bases with no gene match: 8. Looked up from germline, CDR1 is MNHEY and CDR2 is SMNVEV (reference sequence). The length of the CDR3 is 15 residues. The sequence was collected from a woman aged 25 to 39 in good health and CMV-seropositive. V and J are TRBV27 and TRBJ2-3; 9 positions agree with TRBD1. The material sequenced was PBMCs. For the CDR3, the DNA is TGTGCCAGCAGTTCCTACAGGGGGCAAGGGGATACGCAGTATTTT. It specifies CASSSYRGQGDTQYF.